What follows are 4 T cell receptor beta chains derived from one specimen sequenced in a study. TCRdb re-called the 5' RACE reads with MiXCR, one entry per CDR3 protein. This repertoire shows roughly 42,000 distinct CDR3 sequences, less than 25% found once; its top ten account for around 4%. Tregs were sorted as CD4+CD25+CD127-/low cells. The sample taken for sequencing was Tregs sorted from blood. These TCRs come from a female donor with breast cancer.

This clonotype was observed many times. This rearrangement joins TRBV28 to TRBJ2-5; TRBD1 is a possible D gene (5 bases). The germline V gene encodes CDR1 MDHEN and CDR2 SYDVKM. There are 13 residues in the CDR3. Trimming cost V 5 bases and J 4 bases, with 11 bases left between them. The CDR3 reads CASSVTEIETQYF. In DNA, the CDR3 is TGTGCCAGCAGTGTGACAGAGATAGAGACCCAGTACTTC.

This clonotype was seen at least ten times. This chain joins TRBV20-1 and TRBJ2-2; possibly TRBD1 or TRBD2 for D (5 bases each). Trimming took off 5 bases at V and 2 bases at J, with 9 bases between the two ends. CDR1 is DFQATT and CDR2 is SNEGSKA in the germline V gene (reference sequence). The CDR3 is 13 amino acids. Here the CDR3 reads CSAHRGNTGELFF. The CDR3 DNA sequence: TGCAGTGCTCACCGGGGCAACACCGGGGAGCTGTTTTTT.

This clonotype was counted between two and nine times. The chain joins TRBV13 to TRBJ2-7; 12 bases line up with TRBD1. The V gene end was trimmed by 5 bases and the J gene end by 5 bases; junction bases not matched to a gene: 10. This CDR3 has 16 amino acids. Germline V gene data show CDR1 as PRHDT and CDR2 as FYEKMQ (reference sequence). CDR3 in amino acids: CASSTRDRGRTNEQYF. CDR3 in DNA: TGTGCCAGCAGCACCAGGGACAGGGGGCGTACCAACGAGCAGTACTTC.

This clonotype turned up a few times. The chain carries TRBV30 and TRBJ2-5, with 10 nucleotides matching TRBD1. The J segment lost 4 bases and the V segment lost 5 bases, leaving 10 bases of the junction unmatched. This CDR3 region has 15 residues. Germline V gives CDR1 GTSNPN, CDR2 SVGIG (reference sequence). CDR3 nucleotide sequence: TGTGCCTGGGAACCGGGACAGGGGAGTTTAGAGACCCAGTACTTC. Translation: CAWEPGQGSLETQYF.